This TCR beta chain was sequenced during a study of blood T cell repertoires in COVID-19. Under the authors' procedure: Amplifying reference gene primers gave estimates of nucleated cell counts. Data came from immunoSEQ multiplex PCR; TCRdb stores just in-frame clones and leaves some out. V and J calls plus clone size are reproduced from that table; the DNA served to infer D and trimming. The table includes almost 400,000 clones, 80% to 90% detected once. This CDR3 comprises 12 residues. CDR1 and CDR2 (germline): SEHNR, FQNEAQ (reference sequence). Trimming took 3 bases from V and 6 from J; bases not matched to a gene: 1. One Seattle source followed patients from active infection through their disease course.

Sequencing was performed on peripheral blood. The source of this sequence is a woman aged 60 to 75 with COVID-19, enrolled during active disease. The gene calls are TRBV7-9 and TRBJ1-2; TRBD1 matches at 7 bases. As DNA, the CDR3 is TGTGCCAGCAGCTTGACAGGGAATGGCTACACCTTC. Translation gives CASSLTGNGYTF.